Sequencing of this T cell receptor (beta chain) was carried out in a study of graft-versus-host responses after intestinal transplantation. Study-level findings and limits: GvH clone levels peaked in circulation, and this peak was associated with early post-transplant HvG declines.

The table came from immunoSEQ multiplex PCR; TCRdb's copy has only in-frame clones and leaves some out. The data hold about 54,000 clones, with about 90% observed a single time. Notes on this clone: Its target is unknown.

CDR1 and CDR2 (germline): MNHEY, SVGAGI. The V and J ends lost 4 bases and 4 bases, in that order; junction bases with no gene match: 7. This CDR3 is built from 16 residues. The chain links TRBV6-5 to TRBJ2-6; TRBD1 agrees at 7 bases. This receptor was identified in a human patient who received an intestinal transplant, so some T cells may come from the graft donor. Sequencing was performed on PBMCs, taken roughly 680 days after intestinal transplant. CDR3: CASSFKQGTGANVLTF. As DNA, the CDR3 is TGTGCCAGCAGTTTCAAACAGGGGACGGGGGCCAACGTCCTGACTTTC.